These 9 T cell receptor beta chains share one sample of origin, sequenced in a study of OX40 agonist ivuxolimab in advanced cancers. Using immunoSEQ multiplex PCR, the repertoire was profiled, and TCRdb retains in-frame clones only, with some absent. Of about 95,000 clones listed, 75% to 90% are singletons. This sample comprised CD4+ or CD8+ T cells sorted from blood, obtained in a trial of the OX40 agonist ivuxolimab. Every receptor here comes from an adult with an advanced solid tumor such as melanoma, head and neck, liver or kidney cancer.

The rearrangement uses TRBV6-5 and TRBJ2-7, with D tentatively TRBD2 (5 bases). CDR3 length: 15 amino acids. Germline-derived CDR1 and CDR2 are MNHEY and SVGAGI. Trimming shortened V by 8 bases and J by 1 base, and 18 bases separated the two germline ends. Here the CDR3 DNA reads TGTGCCAGCCGCGGAGAGGGAGTTGGTTCCTACGAGCAGTACTTC. It encodes CASRGEGVGSYEQYF.

DNA for the CDR3: TGCGCCAGCAGTGTTGGGGGGAGGAGGGAGACCCAGTACTTC. Residues: CASSVGGRRETQYF. The V and J genes are TRBV5-1 and TRBJ2-5; possibly TRBD2 for D (6 bases). Germline-derived CDR1 and CDR2 are SGHRS and YFSETQ. The CDR3 runs 14 residues. Trimming removed 5 bases at V and 5 bases at J, with 16 bases between.

This clone was detected only once. The chain links TRBV7-8 to TRBJ1-1; D call uncertain. Per germline, CDR1 SGHVS and CDR2 FQNEAQ. The V end was cut by 0 bases, the J end by 1 base, with 6 bases between. This CDR3 has 14 residues. The chain's CDR3 is CASSLATGNTEAFF. Written as DNA, the CDR3 is TGTGCCAGCAGCTTAGCGACCGGGAACACTGAAGCTTTCTTT.

This sequence joins TRBV7-2 and TRBJ1-1; D remains unclear. The CDR3 extends over 13 amino acids. Germline CDR1 and CDR2: SGHTA and FQGNSA. V was pared by 3 bases and J by 1 base, with 6 bases between. The CDR3 region has the DNA TGTGCCAGCAGCTTCCAGAGGAACACTGAAGCTTTCTTT. This encodes CASSFQRNTEAFF.

This clone was detected once. The chain has TRBV4-1 and TRBJ2-1, with D possibly TRBD1 on 6 matching bases. Germline lookup yields CDR1 MGHRA and CDR2 YSYEKL. Trimming removed 6 bases at V and 5 bases at J, with 17 bases between. CDR3 length: 15 residues. As DNA, the CDR3 is TGCGCCAGCAGAAAGCAAGGGGGAGTAAACAATGAGCAGTTCTTC. It is translated as CASRKQGGVNNEQFF.

V usage is TRBV5-6 and J usage is TRBJ2-2, with D possibly being TRBD1 (5 bases). Germline assignment: CDR1 SGHDT and CDR2 YYEEEE. The CDR3 contains 16 residues. V was trimmed by 4 bases and J by 1 base, leaving 14 bases between them. As DNA, the CDR3 is TGTGCCAGCAGCAGGGGAATGTCGATGAACACCGGGGAGCTGTTTTTT. It translates to CASSRGMSMNTGELFF.

The gene calls are TRBV19 and TRBJ1-5; D is unresolved. The CDR3 length is 17 residues. Germline V gives CDR1 LNHDA, CDR2 SQIVND (reference sequence). The ends were cut back, 6 bases at V and 2 bases at J, with 20 bases in the middle. This CDR3 reads CASSDPVSWSGNQPQHF. The CDR3 region has the DNA TGTGCCAGTAGCGATCCCGTATCGTGGTCGGGCAATCAGCCCCAGCATTTT.

This clone has just one count. This sequence joins TRBV7-2 and TRBJ2-3; D not resolved. The V end lost 5 bases, the J end lost 0 bases, and 12 bases lay between the germline ends. CDR3 length: 15 amino acids. From germline, CDR1 is SGHTA and CDR2 FQGNSA. The CDR3 bases are TGTGCCAGCAGCCCGGGTACACCTAGCACAGATACGCAGTATTTT. Its translation is CASSPGTPSTDTQYF.

The CDR3: CASSPGQHLLQVGELFF. CDR3 coding DNA: TGTGCCAGCAGTCCCGGCCAGCATTTGCTGCAGGTCGGGGAGCTGTTTTTT. This chain connects TRBV28 to TRBJ2-2; no definite D call. The CDR3 contains 17 residues. V lost 5 bases and J 7 bases, leaving 23 bases between the germline ends. Looked up from germline, CDR1 is MDHEN and CDR2 is SYDVKM.